Listed below are T cell receptor beta chains from one sample, sequenced in a study of long-term antiretroviral therapy in people with HIV. TCRdb's table, derived via immunoSEQ multiplex PCR, lists solely in-frame clones and lacks some. The sample consists of about 29,000 clones, around 95% of them appearing once. The sequencing used unsorted PBMCs, collected 5.3 years after starting antiretroviral therapy. The receptor set was obtained from a young man with HIV. Both conserved end residues are part of each CDR3. D genes are given only for firm matches. The size of a clone is reported for some rows only, either as once, few or many, or as a class for expanded clones.

abundance	v_gene	d_gene	j_gene	CDR3nt	CDR3aa
.	TRBV5-6	TRBD1	TRBJ1-2	TGTGCCAGCAGCTTGGCCACAGGGGTGAAGAGCTATGGCTACACCTTC	CASSLATGVKSYGYTF
.	TRBV20-1	.	TRBJ2-7	TGCAGTGCTAGCCCGATGGACGAGCAGTACTTC	CSASPMDEQYF
.	TRBV5-8	.	TRBJ2-7	TGTGCCAGCAGCTTAATTCCACCCAACGTCTACGAGCAGTACTTC	CASSLIPPNVYEQYF
once	TRBV27	.	TRBJ1-6	TGTGCCAGCAGTTTGACGGGGGTTGGCTCACCCCTCCACTTT	CASSLTGVGSPLHF
.	TRBV9	TRBD2	TRBJ2-2	TGTGCCAGCAGCGTAGCGGGAGGGGTCGGGGAGCTGTTTTTT	CASSVAGGVGELFF
.	TRBV28	.	TRBJ2-1	TGTGCCAGCAGTTTAGGACCCACTGAGCAGTTCTTC	CASSLGPTEQFF
few	TRBV25-1	.	TRBJ1-1	TGTGCCAGCAGTGAAGGAGGACCCTCGAACACTGAAGCTTTCTTT	CASSEGGPSNTEAFF
.	TRBV7-8	TRBD2	TRBJ2-1	TGTGCCAGCAGCTTAGTTCCCCCCCTAGCGGGAGACGATGAGCAGTTCTTC	CASSLVPPLAGDDEQFF
.	TRBV4-1	TRBD2	TRBJ2-5	TGCGCCAGCAGCCAAGGACTAGCGGGAGAAGAGACCCAGTACTTC	CASSQGLAGEETQYF
.	TRBV4-1	TRBD2	TRBJ2-2	TGCGCCAGCAGCCAAGACCCACCCGATCGACTAGCGGGGGACACCGGGGAGCTGTTTTTT	CASSQDPPDRLAGDTGELFF
.	TRBV30	.	TRBJ2-6	TGTGCCTGGAGTGTACATAGATTGAACTCTGGGGCCAACGTCCTGACTTTC	CAWSVHRLNSGANVLTF